The 17 T cell receptor beta chains listed next were all sequenced from one sample in a study of blood T cells in healthy people across ages. PCR was performed a second time for about 7 to 11 cycles using a sample-barcoded 5' primer and a J-beta primer mix. TCRdb reanalysed the 5' RACE reads using MiXCR and keeps one entry per CDR3 protein. This sample yields about 2 million distinct CDR3 sequences, of which 49% are seen a single time; over 2% belongs to the top ten. The sample comprised blood. These receptors originate from a woman aged 40 to 55 in good health.

The rearrangement links TRBV6-2 or TRBV6-3 to TRBJ2-7; D tentatively fits TRBD1 or TRBD2 (5 bases each). This CDR3 is built from 16 residues. Trimming removed 4 bases at V and 0 bases at J, with 16 bases between. Per the germline V gene, CDR1 is MNHEY and CDR2 is SVGEGT. In DNA form, the CDR3 reads TGTGCCAGCAGTTCCAGTCTATGGGACGGCTCCTACGAGCAGTACTTC. Its translation is CASSSSLWDGSYEQYF.

The rearrangement uses TRBV4-3 and TRBJ2-7; possibly TRBD2 for D (7 bases). Germline V gives CDR1 LGHNA, CDR2 YSLEER. The CDR3 loop spans 16 amino acids. Trimming took off 0 bases at V and 0 bases at J, with 12 bases between the two ends. The DNA of the CDR3 is TGCGCCAGCAGCCAAGAGATTCGGGGGGCCTCCTACGAGCAGTACTTC. As protein: CASSQEIRGASYEQYF.

This chain uses TRBV6-2 or TRBV6-3 with TRBJ2-3; either TRBD1 or TRBD2 may supply D (6 bases each). V lost 0 bases and J lost 3, with 16 bases in between. The CDR3 has 17 amino acids. Germline CDR1 MNHEY, CDR2 SVGEGT. The CDR3 protein is CASSYSRGRSGTDTQYF. CDR3 DNA sequence: TGTGCCAGCAGTTACTCTCGGGGGCGGAGTGGAACAGATACGCAGTATTTT.

The table lists this clonotype with a few counts. The chain has TRBV28 and TRBJ2-4, with a possible D match to TRBD2 (6 bases). The CDR3 loop spans 16 amino acids. V was trimmed by 3 bases and J by 9 bases, leaving 21 bases between them. Germline assignment: CDR1 MDHEN and CDR2 SYDVKM. The CDR3 sequence is CASSLSVGGTFAIQYF. In nucleotides, the CDR3 is TGTGCCAGCAGTTTGAGTGTAGGAGGGACCTTTGCCATTCAGTACTTC. The entire variable domain, with the rest obtained from reference TRBV28 and TRBJ2-4, is as follows: DVKVTQSSRYLVKRTGEKVFLECVQDMDHENMFWYRQDPGLGLRLIYFSYDVKMKEKGDIPEGYSVSREKKERFSLILESASTNQTSMYLCASSLSVGGTFAIQYFGAGTRLSVL.

The chain recombines TRBV3-1 with TRBJ2-5; 10 bases are a match to TRBD1. Looked up from germline, CDR1 is LGHDT and CDR2 is YNNKEL (reference sequence). V lost 4 bases to trimming and J lost 2 bases; unmatched junction nucleotides: 10. The CDR3 runs 17 residues. This CDR3 is CASSPTPGQGTQETQYF. As DNA, the CDR3 is TGTGCCAGCAGCCCCACTCCGGGACAGGGGACACAAGAGACCCAGTACTTC.

This clonotype was found a few times. This chain joins TRBV12-3 or TRBV12-4 and TRBJ2-7; 10 nucleotides match TRBD2. The V gene end was trimmed by 3 bases and the J gene end by 3 bases; junction bases not matched to a gene: 2. CDR3 size: 14 residues. In nucleotides, the CDR3 is TGTGCCAGCAGTTTTCTAGCGGGGGTCTACGAGCAGTACTTC. This translates into CASSFLAGVYEQYF.

The genes are TRBV14 and TRBJ1-1, with 11 bases matching TRBD1. This CDR3 spans 15 amino acids. Unmatched junction bases numbered 3, after V lost 6 bases and J lost 0 bases. In germline, CDR1 is SGHDN, CDR2 FVKESK. CDR3 protein: CASSRTGGVNTEAFF. The CDR3 nucleotides are TGTGCCAGCAGTCGGACAGGGGGCGTGAACACTGAAGCTTTCTTT.

In DNA, the CDR3 is TGCGCCAGCCGAAGGGACAGAGGACTCTACGAGCAGTACTTC. Translated: CASRRDRGLYEQYF. V and J are TRBV5-1 and TRBJ2-7; 7 nucleotides align to TRBD1. The germline CDR1 and CDR2 sequences are SGHRS and YFSETQ. This CDR3 region has 14 residues. With 7 bases clipped from V and 3 bases from J, the junction kept 10 bases outside the gene matches.

The chain employs TRBV11-2 and TRBJ2-4, with TRBD2 matching over 7 bases. The J call may not be correct, given that the DNA end is closer to TRBJ2-7. Per germline, CDR1 SGHAT and CDR2 FQNNGV. The CDR3 consists of 18 residues. CDR3 sequence (DNA): TGTGCCAGCAGCTTAGTAGGTGTTTGGCGGGGGTCCTTCTACGAGCAGTACTTC. Translating it yields CASSLVGVWRGSFYEQYF.

The CDR3 nucleotides read TGCGCCAGCAGCACGGACCCGGGACAGGGGGTGCAAAAACTGTTTTTT. It encodes CASSTDPGQGVQKLFF. The chain employs TRBV4-3 and TRBJ1-4, with 11 nucleotides matching TRBD1. Germline V gene lookup returns CDR1 LGHNA and CDR2 YSLEER. The CDR3 runs 16 residues. The ends lost 5 bases at V and 9 bases at J; junction bases unmatched: 11.

The chain couples TRBV4-1 to TRBJ1-1; D is perhaps TRBD1 (6 bases). Per germline, CDR1 MGHRA and CDR2 YSYEKL. V lost 4 bases to trimming and J lost 5 bases, with 20 bases between them. The length of the CDR3 is 16 residues. CDR3 residues: CASSPTITDRRTEAFF. In nucleotides, the CDR3 is TGCGCCAGCAGCCCTACCATTACAGACAGGCGTACTGAAGCTTTCTTT.

This clonotype has only a few counts. This chain uses TRBV7-2 with TRBJ2-3; TRBD2 aligns across 10 bases. Germline lookup yields CDR1 SGHTA and CDR2 FQGNSA. The CDR3 length is 15 residues. V shed 6 bases, J shed 5 bases, and the junction held 8 bases outside the gene matches. This CDR3 reads CASSLKRGGEDTQYF. As DNA, the CDR3 is TGTGCCAGCAGTCTAAAGCGGGGGGGCGAAGATACGCAGTATTTT.

The chain has TRBV29-1 and TRBJ2-5, with D possibly TRBD2 on 6 matching bases. The CDR3 consists of 11 residues. CDR1 SQVTM and CDR2 ANQGSEA come from the germline V gene. V was trimmed by 7 bases and J by 2 bases, leaving 8 bases between them. CDR3 sequence (DNA): TGCAGCGCAGGACTACAAGAGACCCAGTACTTC. It yields the protein CSAGLQETQYF. Variable domain in full (rest from reference TRBV29-1 and TRBJ2-5): SAVISQKPSRDICQRGTSLTIQCQVDSQVTMMFWYRQQPGQSLTLIATANQGSEATYESGFVIDKFPISRPNLTFSTLTVSNMSPEDSSIYLCSAGLQETQYFGPGTRLLVL.

V usage is TRBV27 and J usage is TRBJ2-3; 8 nucleotides match TRBD2. Trimming at V came to 1 base and at J to 6 bases, leaving 6 bases not matched to a gene. The CDR3 consists of 15 residues. Germline assignment: CDR1 MNHEY and CDR2 SMNVEV (reference sequence). For the CDR3, the DNA is TGTGCCAGCAGTTTATATCGGGGGGGAGGGGATACGCAGTATTTT. It codes for CASSLYRGGGDTQYF.

This chain connects TRBV13 to TRBJ2-5; D not resolved. Germline V gene data show CDR1 as PRHDT and CDR2 as FYEKMQ (reference sequence). Trimming cost V 8 bases and J 4 bases, with 14 bases left between them. The CDR3 runs to 13 residues. The CDR3 nucleotides read TGTGCCAGCGTCGCTAGGTTCACAGAGACCCAGTACTTC. It is translated as CASVARFTETQYF.

This clonotype was seen only a few times. The rearrangement links TRBV24-1 to TRBJ2-1; TRBD1 matches at 7 bases. This CDR3 has 15 residues. Germline CDR1 reads KGHDR; CDR2 reads SFDVKD. V lost 7 bases to trimming and J lost 3 bases; unmatched junction nucleotides: 8. The CDR3 DNA reads as TGTGCCACCAGATCACGGGACAGCCTCTACAATGAGCAGTTCTTC. It encodes CATRSRDSLYNEQFF.

This clonotype was detected only a few times. The rearrangement joins TRBV10-3 to TRBJ2-4; TRBD1 agrees at 7 bases. There are 16 residues in the CDR3. Trimming removed 5 bases from V and 0 bases from J; junction bases left unmatched: 7. Germline V CDR1 and CDR2: ENHRY, SYGVKD. CDR3: CAISRTGELAKNIQYF. The CDR3 DNA sequence: TGTGCCATCAGTCGGACAGGAGAACTAGCCAAAAACATTCAGTACTTC.